The clone carrying this T cell receptor (beta chain) was recorded a few times. Its antigen is currently unknown. The CDR3 is 17 residues long. Germline V gene sequence: CDR1 MNHEY, CDR2 SMNVEV (reference sequence). V was shortened by 2 bases and J by 1 base, with 15 bases between the two germline ends. These data originate in a study of T-cell memory formation after mild COVID-19. Looking at the study overall: Among the donors, TCR clusters were largely specific to each donor. Study outcomes and limitations: Contracting clones from day 15 to 85 had balanced CD4/CD8; later expanders favoured CD4+.

Each CDR3 protein gets one entry after TCRdb re-called the 5' RACE reads with MiXCR. The table lists some 200,000 distinct CDR3 sequences, over 9% of them singletons. Sequenced input: PBMCs or a T cell subset sorted from them (not recorded which). The source is a man aged 18 to 29 who had mild COVID-19 (a few samples of this study predate the infection). Cell type and time point are not known. This chain connects TRBV27 to TRBJ1-5; D is ambiguous. In DNA, the CDR3 is TGTGCCAGCAGTTTAGATTGGCCGGGAATAAGCAATCAGCCCCAGCATTTT. Translation gives CASSLDWPGISNQPQHF.